The 17 T cell receptor beta chains below were found in one sample sequenced in a study of blood T cells in healthy people across ages. Alongside a J-beta primer mix, a sample-barcoded 5' primer served in a second PCR lasting about 7 to 11 cycles. In TCRdb, the 5' RACE reads were re-called with MiXCR into one record per CDR3 protein. This sample has roughly 800,000 distinct CDR3 sequences; more than 20% occur once, and the top ten carry 3.7%. This sample also belongs to another study, concerning T cells of mothers and their children.

The sequencing input was blood. The receptors shown here come from a boy between 5 and 17 years old in good health.

The table lists this clonotype with a count of one. V is TRBV10-3 and J is TRBJ2-3; 8 nucleotides align to TRBD2. This CDR3 region has 13 residues. Germline-derived CDR1 and CDR2 are ENHRY and SYGVKD. V trimming: 9 bases; J trimming: 0 bases; junction bases outside the gene matches: 2. CDR3 DNA sequence: TGTGCCATAGCGGGGGAGAGCACAGATACGCAGTATTTT. It is translated as CAIAGESTDTQYF.

This clonotype occurred a few times. This chain joins TRBV29-1 and TRBJ1-1; D is possibly TRBD1 (5 bases). CDR1 is SQVTM, CDR2 ANQGSEA, per germline. There are 15 residues in the CDR3. The germline V and J ends were trimmed by 3 bases and 5 bases, with 19 bases remaining between them. CDR3: CSVDRIGAWRTEAFF. DNA for the CDR3: TGCAGCGTTGATCGGATCGGGGCTTGGCGGACTGAAGCTTTCTTT.

The chain uses TRBV28 and TRBJ2-7; weak D call: TRBD1 (6 bases). This CDR3 region has 13 residues. The V gene lost 6 bases and the J gene lost 10 bases, with 19 bases spanning the gap. Germline CDR1 MDHEN, CDR2 SYDVKM. This chain's CDR3 is CASSQSAGDGQYF. DNA for the CDR3: TGTGCCAGCAGCCAATCCGCAGGGGACGGTCAGTACTTC. Drawing the rest from reference TRBV28 and TRBJ2-7, the complete variable domain is DVKVTQSSRYLVKRTGEKVFLECVQDMDHENMFWYRQDPGLGLRLIYFSYDVKMKEKGDIPEGYSVSREKKERFSLILESASTNQTSMYLCASSQSAGDGQYFGPGTRLTVT.

The chain joins TRBV7-9 to TRBJ2-1, with 8 positions matching TRBD1. The CDR3 contains 16 residues. V gave up 1 base and J gave up 3 bases; unmatched junction bases: 5. Germline-derived CDR1 and CDR2 are SEHNR and FQNEAQ (reference sequence). The chain's CDR3 is CASSLGLTGVYNEQFF. Written as DNA, the CDR3 is TGTGCCAGCAGCTTAGGTTTGACAGGGGTCTACAATGAGCAGTTCTTC.

This chain connects TRBV5-1 to TRBJ1-2; the D is unclear. The germline CDR1 and CDR2 sequences are SGHRS and YFSETQ. Deletions cut 3 bases from V and 1 base from J, with 16 bases between. The CDR3 is 16 amino acids. This chain's CDR3 is CASSSEDLFSNYGYTF. CDR3 DNA: TGCGCCAGCAGCTCTGAGGACCTATTCAGTAACTATGGCTACACCTTC. Full variable domain (missing parts from reference TRBV5-1 and TRBJ1-2): KAGVTQTPRYLIKTRGQQVTLSCSPISGHRSVSWYQQTPGQGLQFLFEYFSETQRNKGNFPGRFSGRQFSNSRSEMNVSTLELGDSALYLCASSSEDLFSNYGYTFGSGTRLTVV.

V is TRBV29-1 and J is TRBJ2-3; D may match TRBD1 or TRBD2 (5 bases each). The CDR3 is made up of 14 amino acids. Germline CDR1 SQVTM, CDR2 ANQGSEA. Trimming left V 0 bases short and J 6 bases short, with 13 bases between. Here the CDR3 reads CSVEDRRGADTQYF. CDR3 bases: TGCAGCGTTGAAGATCGGAGAGGGGCTGATACGCAGTATTTT.

Many counts were recorded for this clonotype. CDR3 nucleotide sequence: TGTGCCAGCAGCTTAGAGGGGACCTATACCCAGTACTTC. The encoded protein is CASSLEGTYTQYF. The J gene is TRBJ2-5, the V gene TRBV7-2, with D possibly being TRBD1 or TRBD2 (5 bases each). The CDR3 consists of 13 residues. V lost 1 base and J lost 8, with 11 bases in between. Germline CDR1 and CDR2: SGHTA and FQGNSA.

This clonotype was seen only a few times. The V call is TRBV5-6, the J call TRBJ1-6, with D perhaps TRBD1 (5 bases). V was pared by 2 bases and J by 9 bases, with 24 bases between. The CDR3 contains 18 residues. The germline CDR1 and CDR2 sequences are SGHDT and YYEEEE. The CDR3 loop reads CASSFGGDSLYGGSPLHF. In DNA, the CDR3 is TGTGCCAGCAGCTTTGGCGGGGACTCATTGTACGGGGGTTCACCCCTCCACTTT.

Regarding this clonotype: At one end the junction does not follow the germline gene, possibly because of a read error. This chain joins TRBV12-3 or TRBV12-4 and TRBJ1-2, with 8 bases lining up with TRBD1. This CDR3 contains 14 residues. CDR3: CASRGGTGLYGNTF. CDR3 coding DNA: TGTGCCAGCAGGGGCGGGACAGGACTTTATGGCAACACCTTC.

This clonotype was counted only a few times. The V call is TRBV27, the J call TRBJ2-5, with 11 bases lining up with TRBD2. Looked up from germline, CDR1 is MNHEY and CDR2 is SMNVEV (reference sequence). J gave up 2 bases and V 4 bases, and 6 bases lay outside the gene matches. This CDR3 spans 16 amino acids. The CDR3 reads CASSSRLAGSQETQYF. The CDR3 nucleotides are TGTGCCAGCAGTTCAAGACTAGCGGGGTCGCAAGAGACCCAGTACTTC.

This clonotype was detected only a few times. This chain uses TRBV10-2 with TRBJ2-1, with 7 bases fitting TRBD2. CDR3 length: 14 amino acids. Germline assignment: CDR1 WSHSY and CDR2 SAAADI. V lost 6 bases and J lost 6; bases outside the gene matches: 8. The CDR3 DNA reads TGCGCCAGCAGGGAGGTGGGGGGGAGCAATGAGCAGTTCTTC. Translation: CASREVGGSNEQFF.

This clonotype has more than one count but fewer than ten. The rearrangement joins TRBV5-1 to TRBJ2-1; possible D gene TRBD1, 6 bases. The germline gives CDR1 SGHRS, CDR2 YFSETQ. V lost 4 bases and J 3 bases, leaving 14 bases between the germline ends. The CDR3 totals 15 residues. The CDR3 spells CASSRTAGDYNEQFF. CDR3 nucleotide sequence: TGCGCCAGCAGCCGGACAGCTGGCGACTACAATGAGCAGTTCTTC.

This rearrangement joins TRBV18 to TRBJ2-1; tentative D call: TRBD1 (5 bases). Germline CDR1 is KGHSH and CDR2 is LQKENI. The CDR3 covers 16 residues. V was clipped by 5 bases and J by 6 bases, with 20 bases between them. The CDR3 sequence is CASSDLTGLLINEQFF. The CDR3 coding sequence is TGTGCCAGCTCAGACCTAACAGGTCTTCTAATCAATGAGCAGTTCTTC.

The V and J genes are TRBV15 and TRBJ1-2; no definite D call. The CDR3 is 15 amino acids. V shed 0 bases and J shed 3 bases, with 11 bases lying between them. Germline V gives CDR1 LNHNV, CDR2 YYDKDF (reference sequence). This chain's CDR3 is CATSRDRGIYYGYTF. CDR3 DNA sequence: TGTGCCACCAGCAGAGATAGAGGGATCTACTATGGCTACACCTTC.

This clonotype was detected only a few times. The rearrangement joins TRBV20-1 to TRBJ2-7; 8 nucleotides agree with TRBD2. Germline V gene lookup returns CDR1 DFQATT and CDR2 SNEGSKA (reference sequence). Trimming removed 5 bases from V and 1 base from J; junction bases left unmatched: 7. CDR3 length equals 14 residues. CDR3 loop: CSAGPSGPSYEQYF. The CDR3 DNA is TGCAGTGCTGGCCCTAGCGGGCCTTCCTACGAGCAGTACTTC.

Only a few counts were recorded for this clonotype. The CDR3 bases are TGTGCCAGCAGTTCCGCGACGGGGGTGGTTCGTTCCTACGAGCAGTACTTC. Protein product: CASSSATGVVRSYEQYF. V usage is TRBV28 and J usage is TRBJ2-7, with D maybe TRBD2 (6 bases). Deletions cut 4 bases from V and 1 base from J, with 20 bases between. CDR1 and CDR2 (germline): MDHEN, SYDVKM. CDR3 size: 17 residues.

A note on this clonotype: This is likely a read error, given that the CDR3 carries no conserved phenylalanine or tryptophan at its end. The chain uses TRBV7-9 and TRBJ2-7; no definite D call. V lost 1 base to trimming and J lost 3 bases, with 7 bases between them. Germline V gene data show CDR1 as SEHNR and CDR2 as FQNEAQ (reference sequence). This CDR3 has 13 residues. The CDR3 here is CASSLGGFYEQYL. CDR3 nucleotide sequence: TGTGCCAGCAGCTTAGGAGGATTCTACGAGCAGTACCTC.